These 6 T cell receptor beta chains share one sample of origin, sequenced in a study of blood T cell repertoires in COVID-19. Profiled with immunoSEQ multiplex PCR; TCRdb holds only in-frame clones, not every one. The sample includes some 110,000 clones, approximately 86% of them seen just once. The source material was peripheral blood. The source of these receptors is a human donor in a cohort sampled during active COVID-19.

V usage is TRBV28 and J usage is TRBJ2-3; 9 bases are a match to TRBD2. The CDR3 has 15 residues. With V trimmed by 10 bases and J by 2 bases, 10 bases remained unmatched. Germline V lookup: CDR1 MDHEN, CDR2 SYDVKM. The CDR3 loop is CATARLAGVTDTQYF. CDR3 DNA: TGTGCCACCGCTCGGTTAGCGGGAGTCACAGATACGCAGTATTTT. The whole variable domain, filled in from reference TRBV28 and TRBJ2-3, reads DVKVTQSSRYLVKRTGEKVFLECVQDMDHENMFWYRQDPGLGLRLIYFSYDVKMKEKGDIPEGYSVSREKKERFSLILESASTNQTSMYLCATARLAGVTDTQYFGPGTRLTVL.

The chain joins TRBV7-2 to TRBJ2-1; D perhaps matches TRBD2 (6 bases). Trimming pared 5 bases from V and 0 bases from J, leaving 11 bases between. The CDR3 loop spans 15 amino acids. Germline V lookup: CDR1 SGHTA, CDR2 FQGNSA. CDR3 in amino acids: CASSRDSSSYNEQFF. In DNA form, the CDR3 reads TGTGCCAGCAGCCGGGACTCGAGCTCCTACAATGAGCAGTTCTTC. Drawing the rest from reference TRBV7-2 and TRBJ2-1, the complete variable domain is GAGVSQSPSNKVTEKGKDVELRCDPISGHTALYWYRQSLGQGLEFLIYFQGNSAPDKSGLPSDRFSAERTGGSVSTLTIQRTQQEDSAVYLCASSRDSSSYNEQFFGPGTRLTVL.

This rearrangement joins TRBV27 to TRBJ2-2, with no clear D. Germline CDR1 and CDR2: MNHEY and SMNVEV (reference sequence). Trimming shortened V by 8 bases and J by 0 bases, and 16 bases separated the two germline ends. The CDR3 consists of 16 residues. The CDR3 DNA sequence: TGTGCCAGCGCACCTTTTGGCCGTTCGAACACCGGGGAGCTGTTTTTT. Its protein is CASAPFGRSNTGELFF.

The J gene is TRBJ2-1, the V gene TRBV28; D perhaps matches TRBD1 (5 bases). The CDR3 consists of 15 residues. The V end lost 6 bases, the J end lost 3 bases, and 15 bases lay between the germline ends. Germline assignment: CDR1 MDHEN and CDR2 SYDVKM. This CDR3 reads CASSRRQHLYNEQFF. CDR3 DNA sequence: TGTGCCAGCAGCCGCCGACAGCACCTCTACAATGAGCAGTTCTTC.

V usage is TRBV25-1 and J usage is TRBJ2-1; 7 positions agree with TRBD2. This CDR3 has 15 amino acids. Germline V gene lookup returns CDR1 MGHDK and CDR2 SYGVNS. V shed 7 bases, J shed 6 bases, and the junction held 12 bases outside the gene matches. CDR3 sequence: CASTPWAGVGNEQFF. CDR3 in DNA: TGTGCCAGCACCCCCTGGGCGGGAGTAGGCAATGAGCAGTTCTTC.

This chain connects TRBV5-1 to TRBJ2-1; 7 nucleotides line up with TRBD2. The CDR3 has 14 residues. Germline loops: CDR1 SGHRS, CDR2 YFSETQ. Trimming at V came to 1 base and at J to 12 bases, leaving 10 bases not matched to a gene. The DNA of the CDR3 is TGCGCCAGCAGCTTGAACGAGGGACTAAGTAGGCAGTTCTTC. Protein sequence: CASSLNEGLSRQFF.